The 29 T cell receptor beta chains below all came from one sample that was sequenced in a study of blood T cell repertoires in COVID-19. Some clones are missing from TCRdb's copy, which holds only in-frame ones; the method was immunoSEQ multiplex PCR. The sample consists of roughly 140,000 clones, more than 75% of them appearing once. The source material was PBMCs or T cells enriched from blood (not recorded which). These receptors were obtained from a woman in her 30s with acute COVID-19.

The CDR3 nucleotides are TGTGCCAGCAAAATCGGGGGAGGCCGCGACTCTTTCTTT. Its translation is CASKIGGGRDSFF. The chain employs TRBV28 and TRBJ1-1; D may be TRBD1 (5 bases). The germline V gene has CDR1 MDHEN and CDR2 SYDVKM. The CDR3 is 13 residues long. The ends were cut back, 7 bases at V and 12 bases at J, with 21 bases in the middle.

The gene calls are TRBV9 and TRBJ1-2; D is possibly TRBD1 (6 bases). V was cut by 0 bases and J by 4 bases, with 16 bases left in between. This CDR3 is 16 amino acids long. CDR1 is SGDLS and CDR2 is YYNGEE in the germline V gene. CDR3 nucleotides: TGTGCCAGCAGCGTAGCTGTGGGGGCAGAACTCTATGGCTACACCTTC. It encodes CASSVAVGAELYGYTF.

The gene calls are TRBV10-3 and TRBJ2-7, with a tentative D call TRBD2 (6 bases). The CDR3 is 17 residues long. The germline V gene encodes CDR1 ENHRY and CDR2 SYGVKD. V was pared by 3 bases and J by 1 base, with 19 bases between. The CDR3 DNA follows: TGTGCCATCAGTGATGTTGGGGTCGGCGGGAAATCCTACGAGCAGTACTTC. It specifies CAISDVGVGGKSYEQYF.

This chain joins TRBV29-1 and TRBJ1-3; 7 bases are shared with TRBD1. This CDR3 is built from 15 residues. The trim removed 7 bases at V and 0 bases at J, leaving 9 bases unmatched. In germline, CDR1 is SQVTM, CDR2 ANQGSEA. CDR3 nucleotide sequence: TGCAGCGCCTTCGGACAGGCTTTCTCTGGAAACACCATATATTTT. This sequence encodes CSAFGQAFSGNTIYF.

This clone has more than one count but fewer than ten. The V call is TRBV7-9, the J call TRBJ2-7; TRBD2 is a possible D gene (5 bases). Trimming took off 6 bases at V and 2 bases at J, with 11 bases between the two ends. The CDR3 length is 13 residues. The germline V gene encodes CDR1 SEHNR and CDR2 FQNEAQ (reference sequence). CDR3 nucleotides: TGTGCCAGCAGAACGGACTCCACCTACGAGCAGTACTTC. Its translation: CASRTDSTYEQYF.

The CDR3 DNA reads as TGTGCCAGCAGCTCCTTTGAGAGCTACACCTTC. Translation: CASSSFESYTF. The J gene is TRBJ1-2, the V gene TRBV7-6; no reliable D call. The CDR3 covers 11 residues. Germline V gene sequence: CDR1 SGHVS, CDR2 FNYEAQ. The V end lost 4 bases, the J end lost 9 bases, and 9 bases lay between the germline ends.

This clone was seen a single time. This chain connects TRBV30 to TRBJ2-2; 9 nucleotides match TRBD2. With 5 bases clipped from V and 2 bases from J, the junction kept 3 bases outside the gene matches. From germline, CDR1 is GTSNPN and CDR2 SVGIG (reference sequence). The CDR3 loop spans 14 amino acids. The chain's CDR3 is CAWDSGGNTGELFF. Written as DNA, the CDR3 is TGTGCCTGGGATAGCGGGGGCAACACCGGGGAGCTGTTTTTT.

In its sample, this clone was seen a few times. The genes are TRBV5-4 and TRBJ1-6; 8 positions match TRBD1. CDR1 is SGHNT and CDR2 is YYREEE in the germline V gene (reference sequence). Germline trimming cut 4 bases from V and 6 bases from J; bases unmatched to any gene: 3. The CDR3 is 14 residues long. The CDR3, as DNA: TGTGCCAGCAGCGTTGACAGGGGTAATTCACCCCTCCACTTT. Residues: CASSVDRGNSPLHF.

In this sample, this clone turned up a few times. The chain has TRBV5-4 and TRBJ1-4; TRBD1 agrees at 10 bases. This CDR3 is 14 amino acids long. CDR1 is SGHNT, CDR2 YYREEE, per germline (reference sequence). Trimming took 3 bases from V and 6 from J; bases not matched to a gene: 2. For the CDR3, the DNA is TGTGCCAGCAGCTACGGGACAGGGGATGAAAAACTGTTTTTT. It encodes CASSYGTGDEKLFF.

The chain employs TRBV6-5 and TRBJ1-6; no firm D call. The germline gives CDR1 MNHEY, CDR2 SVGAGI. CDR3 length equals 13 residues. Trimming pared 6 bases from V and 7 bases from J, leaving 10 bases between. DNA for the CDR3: TGTGCCAGCAGCCCCACTGAGAATTCACCCCTCCACTTT. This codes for CASSPTENSPLHF.

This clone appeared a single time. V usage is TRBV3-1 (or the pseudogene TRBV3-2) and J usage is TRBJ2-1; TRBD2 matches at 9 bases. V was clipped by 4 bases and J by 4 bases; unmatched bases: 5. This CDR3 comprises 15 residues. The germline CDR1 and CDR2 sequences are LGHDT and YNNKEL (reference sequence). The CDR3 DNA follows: TGTGCCAGCAGCCCTAGCGGGAAGGCGTACAATGAGCAGTTCTTC. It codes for CASSPSGKAYNEQFF.

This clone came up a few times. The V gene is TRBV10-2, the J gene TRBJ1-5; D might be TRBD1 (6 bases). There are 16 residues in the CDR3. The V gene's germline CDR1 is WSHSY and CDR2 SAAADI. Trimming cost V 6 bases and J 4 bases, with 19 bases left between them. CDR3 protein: CASRGTGTRRNQPQHF. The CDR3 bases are TGCGCCAGCAGGGGGACCGGGACACGGCGTAATCAGCCCCAGCATTTT.

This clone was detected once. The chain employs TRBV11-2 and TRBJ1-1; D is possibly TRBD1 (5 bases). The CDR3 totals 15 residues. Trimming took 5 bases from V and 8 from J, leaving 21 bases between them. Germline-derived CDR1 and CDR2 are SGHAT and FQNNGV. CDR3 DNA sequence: TGTGCCAGCAGCCTAACCGACGGGGGGGGATACGAAGCTTTCTTT. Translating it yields CASSLTDGGGYEAFF.

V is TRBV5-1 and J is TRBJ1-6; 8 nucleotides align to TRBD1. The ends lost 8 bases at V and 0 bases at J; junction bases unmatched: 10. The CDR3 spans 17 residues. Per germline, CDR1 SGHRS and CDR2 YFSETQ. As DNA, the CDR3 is TGCGCCAGTGCGACAGGGGAGGTTAGCTCCTATAATTCACCCCTCCACTTT. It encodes CASATGEVSSYNSPLHF.

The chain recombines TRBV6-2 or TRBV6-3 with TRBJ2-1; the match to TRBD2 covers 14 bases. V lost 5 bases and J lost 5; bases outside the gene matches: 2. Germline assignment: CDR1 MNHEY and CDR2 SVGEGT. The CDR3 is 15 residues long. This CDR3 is CASSGTSGGNNEQFF. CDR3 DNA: TGTGCCAGCAGTGGGACTAGCGGGGGAAACAATGAGCAGTTCTTC.

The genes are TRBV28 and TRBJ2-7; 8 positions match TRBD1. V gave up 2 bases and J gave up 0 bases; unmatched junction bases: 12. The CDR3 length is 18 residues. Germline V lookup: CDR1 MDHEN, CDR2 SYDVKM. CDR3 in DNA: TGTGCCAGCAGTTTAACGTACGGCCGGACAGGGCTCTCCTACGAGCAGTACTTC. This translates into CASSLTYGRTGLSYEQYF.

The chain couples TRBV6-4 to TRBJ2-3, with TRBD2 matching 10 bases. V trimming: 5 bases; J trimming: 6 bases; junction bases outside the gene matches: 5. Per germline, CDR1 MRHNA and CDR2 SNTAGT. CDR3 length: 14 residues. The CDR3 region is CASSSSGGSDTQYF. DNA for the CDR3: TGTGCCAGCAGTTCTAGCGGGGGCTCGGATACGCAGTATTTT.

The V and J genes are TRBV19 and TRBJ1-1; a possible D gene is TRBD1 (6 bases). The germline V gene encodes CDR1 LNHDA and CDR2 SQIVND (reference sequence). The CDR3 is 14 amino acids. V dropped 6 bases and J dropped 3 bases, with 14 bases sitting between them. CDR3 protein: CASRTGHPYTEAFF. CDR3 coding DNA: TGTGCCAGTAGAACGGGACATCCTTACACTGAAGCTTTCTTT. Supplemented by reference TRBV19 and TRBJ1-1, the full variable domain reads DGGITQSPKYLFRKEGQNVTLSCEQNLNHDAMYWYRQDPGQGLRLIYYSQIVNDFQKGDIAEGYSVSREKKESFPLTVTSAQKNPTAFYLCASRTGHPYTEAFFGQGTRLTVV.

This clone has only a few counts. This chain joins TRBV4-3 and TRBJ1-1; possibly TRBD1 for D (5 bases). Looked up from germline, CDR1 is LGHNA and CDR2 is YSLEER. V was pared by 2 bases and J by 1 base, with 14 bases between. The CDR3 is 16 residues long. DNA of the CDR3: TGCGCCAGCAGCCAACGGCAGGGTATAGGGAACACTGAAGCTTTCTTT. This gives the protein CASSQRQGIGNTEAFF.

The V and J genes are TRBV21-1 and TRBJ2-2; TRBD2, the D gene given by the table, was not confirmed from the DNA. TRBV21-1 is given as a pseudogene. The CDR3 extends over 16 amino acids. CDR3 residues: CASSKPGLAGTGELFF. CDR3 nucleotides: TGTGCCAGCAGCAAACCGGGACTAGCGGGCACCGGGGAGCTGTTTTTT.

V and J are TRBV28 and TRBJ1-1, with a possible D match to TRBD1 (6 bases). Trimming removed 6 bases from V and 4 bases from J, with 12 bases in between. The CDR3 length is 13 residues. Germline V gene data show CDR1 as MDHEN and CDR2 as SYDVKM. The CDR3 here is CASSLGGFTEAFF. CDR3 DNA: TGTGCCAGCAGCCTAGGGGGTTTCACTGAAGCTTTCTTT. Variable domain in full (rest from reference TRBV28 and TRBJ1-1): DVKVTQSSRYLVKRTGEKVFLECVQDMDHENMFWYRQDPGLGLRLIYFSYDVKMKEKGDIPEGYSVSREKKERFSLILESASTNQTSMYLCASSLGGFTEAFFGQGTRLTVV.

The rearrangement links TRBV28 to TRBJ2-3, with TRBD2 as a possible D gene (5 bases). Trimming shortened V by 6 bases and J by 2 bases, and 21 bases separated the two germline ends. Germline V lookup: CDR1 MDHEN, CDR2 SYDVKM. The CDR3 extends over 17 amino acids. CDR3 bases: TGTGCCAGCAGCTTCCCCCCCACGGGGTATGACACAGATACGCAGTATTTT. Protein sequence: CASSFPPTGYDTDTQYF. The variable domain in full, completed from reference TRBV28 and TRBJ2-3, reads DVKVTQSSRYLVKRTGEKVFLECVQDMDHENMFWYRQDPGLGLRLIYFSYDVKMKEKGDIPEGYSVSREKKERFSLILESASTNQTSMYLCASSFPPTGYDTDTQYFGPGTRLTVL.

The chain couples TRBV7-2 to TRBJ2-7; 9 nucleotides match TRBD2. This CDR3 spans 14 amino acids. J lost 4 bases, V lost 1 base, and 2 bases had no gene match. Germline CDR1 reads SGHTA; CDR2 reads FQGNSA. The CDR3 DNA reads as TGTGCCAGCAGCTTAGTACTAGCGGGTTACGAGCAGTACTTC. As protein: CASSLVLAGYEQYF.

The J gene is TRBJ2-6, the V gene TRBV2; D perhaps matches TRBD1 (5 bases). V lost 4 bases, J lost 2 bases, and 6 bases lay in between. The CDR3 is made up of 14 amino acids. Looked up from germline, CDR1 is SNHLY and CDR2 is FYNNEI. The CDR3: CASSATAGANVLTF. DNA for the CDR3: TGTGCCAGCAGTGCGACAGCTGGGGCCAACGTCCTGACTTTC.

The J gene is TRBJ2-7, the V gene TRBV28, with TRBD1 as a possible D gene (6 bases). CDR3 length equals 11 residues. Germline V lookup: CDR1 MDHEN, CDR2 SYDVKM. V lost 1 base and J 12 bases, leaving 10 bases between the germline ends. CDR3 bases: TGTGCCAGCAGTTTATCGCAGGGGTTGTACTTC. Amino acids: CASSLSQGLYF.

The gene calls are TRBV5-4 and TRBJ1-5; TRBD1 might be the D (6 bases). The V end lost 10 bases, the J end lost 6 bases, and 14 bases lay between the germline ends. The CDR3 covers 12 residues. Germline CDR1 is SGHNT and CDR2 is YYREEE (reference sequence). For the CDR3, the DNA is TGTGCCGGATCAGGGGTGGGTCAGCCCCAGCATTTT. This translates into CAGSGVGQPQHF.

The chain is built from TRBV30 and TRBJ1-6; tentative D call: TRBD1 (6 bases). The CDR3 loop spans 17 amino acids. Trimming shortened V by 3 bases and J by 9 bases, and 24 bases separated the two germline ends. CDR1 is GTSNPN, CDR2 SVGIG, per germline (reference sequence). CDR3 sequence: CAWSLNRGQGLSSPLHF. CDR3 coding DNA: TGTGCCTGGAGCTTAAACCGAGGGCAGGGGCTGAGTTCACCCCTCCACTTT.

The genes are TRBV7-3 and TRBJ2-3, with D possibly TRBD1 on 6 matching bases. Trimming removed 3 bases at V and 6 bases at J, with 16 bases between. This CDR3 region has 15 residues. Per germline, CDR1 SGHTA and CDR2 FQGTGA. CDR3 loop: CASSLLGGRWDTQYF. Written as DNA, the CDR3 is TGTGCCAGCAGCTTGTTAGGGGGAAGGTGGGATACGCAGTATTTT. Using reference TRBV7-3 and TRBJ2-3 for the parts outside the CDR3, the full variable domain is GAGVSQTPSNKVTEKGKYVELRCDPISGHTALYWYRQSLGQGPEFLIYFQGTGAADDSGLPNDRFFAVRPEGSVSTLKIQRTERGDSAVYLCASSLLGGRWDTQYFGPGTRLTVL.

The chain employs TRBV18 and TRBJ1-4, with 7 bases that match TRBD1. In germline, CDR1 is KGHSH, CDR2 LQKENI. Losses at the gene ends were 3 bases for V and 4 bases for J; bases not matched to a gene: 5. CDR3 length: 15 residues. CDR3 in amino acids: CASSPPTGVNEKLFF. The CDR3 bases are TGTGCCAGCTCACCCCCAACAGGGGTTAATGAAAAACTGTTTTTT.